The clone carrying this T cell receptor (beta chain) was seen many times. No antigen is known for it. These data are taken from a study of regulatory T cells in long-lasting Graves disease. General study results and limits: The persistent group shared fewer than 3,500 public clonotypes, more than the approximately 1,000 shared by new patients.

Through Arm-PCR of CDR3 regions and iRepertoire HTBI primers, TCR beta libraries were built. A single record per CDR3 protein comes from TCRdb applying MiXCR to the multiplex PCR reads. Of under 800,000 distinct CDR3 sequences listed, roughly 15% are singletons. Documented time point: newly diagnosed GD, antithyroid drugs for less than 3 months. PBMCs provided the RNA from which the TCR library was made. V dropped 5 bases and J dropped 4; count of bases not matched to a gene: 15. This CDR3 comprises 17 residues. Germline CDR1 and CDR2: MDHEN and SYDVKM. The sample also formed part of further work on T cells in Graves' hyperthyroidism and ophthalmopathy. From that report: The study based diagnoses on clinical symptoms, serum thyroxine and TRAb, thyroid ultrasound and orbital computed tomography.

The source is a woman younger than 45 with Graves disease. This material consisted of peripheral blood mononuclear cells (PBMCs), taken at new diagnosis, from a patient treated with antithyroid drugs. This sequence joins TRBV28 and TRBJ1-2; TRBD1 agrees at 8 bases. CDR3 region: CASSDPSGQGASYGYTF. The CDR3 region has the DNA TGTGCCAGCAGTGACCCTTCCGGGCAGGGGGCTAGCTATGGCTACACCTTC.